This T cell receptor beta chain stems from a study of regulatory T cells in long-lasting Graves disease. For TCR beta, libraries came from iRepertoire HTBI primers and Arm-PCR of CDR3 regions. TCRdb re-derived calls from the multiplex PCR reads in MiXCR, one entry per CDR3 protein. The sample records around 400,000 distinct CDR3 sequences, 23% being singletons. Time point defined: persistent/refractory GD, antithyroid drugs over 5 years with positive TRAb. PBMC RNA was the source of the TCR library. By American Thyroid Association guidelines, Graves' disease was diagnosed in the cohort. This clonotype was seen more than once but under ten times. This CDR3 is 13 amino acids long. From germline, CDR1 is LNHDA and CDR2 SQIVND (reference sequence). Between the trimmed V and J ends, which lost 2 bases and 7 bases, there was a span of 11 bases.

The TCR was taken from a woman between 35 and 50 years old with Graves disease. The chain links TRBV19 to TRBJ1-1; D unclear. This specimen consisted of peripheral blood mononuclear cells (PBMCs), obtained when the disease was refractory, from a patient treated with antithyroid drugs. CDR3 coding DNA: TGTGCCAGTAGTATATCTATGACGGTTGAAGCTTTCTTT. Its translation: CASSISMTVEAFF.